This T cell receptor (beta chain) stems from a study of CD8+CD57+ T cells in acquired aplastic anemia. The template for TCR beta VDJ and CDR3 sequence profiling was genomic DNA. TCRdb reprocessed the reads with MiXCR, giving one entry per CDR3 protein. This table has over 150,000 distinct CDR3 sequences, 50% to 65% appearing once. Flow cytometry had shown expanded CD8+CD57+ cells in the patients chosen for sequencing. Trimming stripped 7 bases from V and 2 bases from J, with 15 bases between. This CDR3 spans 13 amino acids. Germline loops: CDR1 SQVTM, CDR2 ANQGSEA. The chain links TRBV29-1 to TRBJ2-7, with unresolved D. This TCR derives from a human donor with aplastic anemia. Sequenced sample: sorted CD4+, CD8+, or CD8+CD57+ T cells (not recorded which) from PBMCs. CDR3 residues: CSASTFDTYEQYF. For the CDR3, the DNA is TGCAGCGCTTCCACCTTTGATACCTACGAGCAGTACTTC.